This T cell receptor beta chain was sequenced for a study of blood T cell repertoires in COVID-19. Sequencing used immunoSEQ multiplex PCR; TCRdb keeps in-frame clones, though not all of them. The sample records approximately 460,000 clones, 89% being singletons. Germline values: CDR1 MNHEY, CDR2 SMNVEV (reference sequence). The V gene lost 0 bases and the J gene lost 0 bases, with 3 bases spanning the gap. The CDR3 extends over 14 amino acids. What was sequenced was peripheral blood. The receptor comes from a young man with COVID-19, enrolled during active disease. V and J are TRBV27 and TRBJ1-5; D gene ambiguous. The CDR3 region is CASSLSRSNQPQHF. The CDR3 DNA reads TGTGCCAGCAGTTTATCGCGTAGCAATCAGCCCCAGCATTTT.